These T cell receptor beta chains were read from a single sample in a study of shared T cell receptors in the human thymus. TCRdb's table, derived via immunoSEQ multiplex PCR, lists solely in-frame clones and lacks some. The data hold about 540,000 clones, with about 84% observed a single time. The data were also submitted as part of a second study, on human thymus T cells.

Sequencing used thymocytes. All receptors derive from a boy in the first two years of life with a congenital heart defect. Each CDR3 is given with its conserved first and last residue. D genes are given only for firm matches. The size of a clone is reported for some rows only, either as once, few or many, or as a class for expanded clones.

CDR3 | DNA | D | J | size | V
CAWSPKGEGRNEQFF | TGTGCCTGGAGTCCTAAGGGAGAGGGAAGGAATGAGCAGTTCTTC | . | TRBJ2-1 | few | TRBV30
CASSLRTAGISYNEQFF | TGTGCCAGCAGCTTGAGGACCGCGGGCATATCCTACAATGAGCAGTTCTTC | . | TRBJ2-1 | . | TRBV5-6
CASSLSLAPDHNEQFF | TGTGCCAGCAGCTTAAGCCTAGCCCCAGACCACAATGAGCAGTTCTTC | . | TRBJ2-1 | . | TRBV7-7
CASSIHWSGNYGYTF | TGTGCCAGTAGTATTCATTGGTCGGGTAACTATGGCTACACCTTC | . | TRBJ1-2 | few | TRBV19
CAWSQGGNEQFF | TGTGCCTGGAGTCAGGGTGGCAATGAGCAGTTCTTC | . | TRBJ2-1 | . | TRBV30
CASSPDRGSDTEAFF | TGTGCCAGCAGTCCGGACAGGGGGTCGGACACTGAAGCTTTCTTT | TRBD1 | TRBJ1-1 | once | TRBV28
CASSSAGRHWETQYF | TGTGCCAGCAGTTCGGCGGGACGACACTGGGAGACCCAGTACTTC | . | TRBJ2-5 | . | TRBV27
CASSPGGRGQPDTQYF | TGTGCCAGCAGCCCCGGCGGGAGGGGGCAGCCAGATACGCAGTATTTT | TRBD2 | TRBJ2-3 | . | TRBV5-6
CSVEDRGGPGDEQYF | TGCAGCGTTGAAGATAGGGGGGGACCCGGGGACGAGCAGTACTTC | . | TRBJ2-7 | . | TRBV29-1
CASSWGLGGGLYEQYF | TGCGCCAGCAGCTGGGGCCTCGGGGGAGGGCTTTACGAGCAGTACTTC | TRBD2 | TRBJ2-7 | . | TRBV5-1
CASSQDSWTGAYEQYF | TGTGCCAGCAGCCAAGATAGCTGGACAGGGGCCTACGAGCAGTACTTC | TRBD1 | TRBJ2-7 | . | TRBV14
CASSPRGPSRFPKLNGYTF | TGCGCCAGCAGCCCTAGGGGTCCCAGCAGGTTCCCCAAACTCAATGGCTACACCTTC | . | TRBJ1-2 | . | TRBV4-3
CASSMGETGGLRQPQHF | TGTGCCAGTAGTATGGGTGAGACAGGGGGCCTCAGACAGCCCCAGCATTTT | TRBD1 | TRBJ1-5 | . | TRBV19
CASSLMSGPPGLARTESQFF | TGCGCCAGCAGCTTGATGTCCGGACCCCCGGGACTAGCGCGAACCGAATCTCAGTTCTTC | TRBD2 | TRBJ2-1 | . | TRBV5-1
CASSSSPGQRESNYEQYF | TGTGCCAGCAGTTCCTCCCCGGGCCAGCGGGAGTCCAACTACGAGCAGTACTTC | TRBD2 | TRBJ2-7 | . | TRBV27
CASSPDRLNQPQHF | TGTGCCAGCTCTCCTGACAGGCTCAATCAGCCCCAGCATTTT | . | TRBJ1-5 | . | TRBV18
CASSYEGARPSGNTIYF | TGTGCCAGCAGCTACGAGGGGGCTCGACCCTCTGGAAACACCATATATTTT | . | TRBJ1-3 | . | TRBV21-1
CASSLERESLETQYF | TGTGCCAGCAGCTTGGAGCGGGAGAGTCTGGAGACCCAGTACTTC | TRBD2 | TRBJ2-5 | . | TRBV5-8
CASSGTSGNPGELFF | TGTGCTAGCAGCGGGACTAGCGGGAATCCCGGGGAGCTGTTTTTT | TRBD2 | TRBJ2-2 | . | TRBV7-7
CASSPRSSGSSYEQYF | TGTGCCAGCAGTCCCAGGAGTAGCGGGAGCTCCTACGAGCAGTACTTC | TRBD2 | TRBJ2-7 | . | TRBV28
CASSPDSSSYEQYF | TGTGCCAGCTCACCGGACAGCAGCTCCTACGAGCAGTACTTC | . | TRBJ2-7 | . | TRBV18
CASSLESAISGRNADTQYF | TGTGCCAGCAGCTTAGAGAGCGCGATTAGCGGGAGGAACGCAGATACGCAGTATTTT | TRBD2 | TRBJ2-3 | few | TRBV7-2
CASSLRLSGRAIHYEQYF | TGTGCCAGCAGCTTACGACTTAGCGGGAGGGCCATCCACTACGAGCAGTACTTC | TRBD2 | TRBJ2-7 | once | TRBV7-2
CSVWTDTDTQYF | TGCAGCGTGTGGACAGATACAGATACGCAGTATTTT | . | TRBJ2-3 | . | TRBV29-1
CASSFPRGEKRVTYEQYF | TGTGCCAGCAGCTTTCCCCGGGGCGAGAAGCGGGTGACCTACGAGCAGTACTTC | . | TRBJ2-7 | . | TRBV7-8
CATRTGARNGHEQFF | TGTGCCACCCGAACGGGAGCCAGGAACGGTCATGAGCAGTTCTTC | . | TRBJ2-1 | . | TRBV28
CASSLGADYGYTF | TGTGCCAGCAGCTTAGGGGCAGACTATGGCTACACCTTC | . | TRBJ1-2 | . | TRBV7-8
CASSVAQNTEAFF | TGTGCCAGCAGCGTAGCACAGAACACTGAAGCTTTCTTT | . | TRBJ1-1 | . | TRBV9
CASSQGEGPFPRCGTQYF | TGTGCCAGCAGCCAGGGGGAGGGCCCCTTCCCCCGATGCGGTACGCAGTATTTT | TRBD2 | TRBJ2-3 | . | TRBV14
CASSQTQDGYPF | TGTGCCAGCTCTCAAACCCAGGATGGCTACCCCTTC | . | TRBJ1-2 | . | TRBV18
CASSQAGTGGTGELFF | TGCGCCAGCAGCCAAGCCGGGACAGGGGGGACCGGGGAGCTGTTTTTT | TRBD1 | TRBJ2-2 | . | TRBV4-3
CASRLHRTSQYNEQFF | TGTGCCAGCAGGCTACATCGGACTAGCCAATACAATGAGCAGTTCTTC | TRBD2 | TRBJ2-1 | once | TRBV27
CASSFKTGPNTGELFF | TGTGCCAGCAGTTTTAAGACAGGGCCGAACACCGGGGAGCTGTTTTTT | TRBD1 | TRBJ2-2 | . | TRBV28
CASSQMRQGKEAFF | TGCGCCAGCAGCCAAATGAGACAGGGGAAGGAAGCTTTCTTT | TRBD1 | TRBJ1-1 | . | TRBV4-3
CASSTRGGTETNYGYTF | TGTGCCAGCAGCACGAGAGGGGGGACAGAAACTAACTATGGCTACACCTTC | TRBD1 | TRBJ1-2 | . | TRBV11-1
CASSHSSVGHSGNTIYF | TGTGCCAGCAGCCACTCCTCCGTGGGCCACTCTGGAAACACCATATATTTT | . | TRBJ1-3 | . | TRBV7-2
CASSYLRWRCYEQYF | TGTGCCAGCAGCTACCTGAGGTGGAGGTGCTACGAGCAGTACTTC | . | TRBJ2-7 | . | TRBV5-8
CASSQDRAGTQGQQFF | TGCGCCAGCAGCCAAGATCGGGCGGGAACTCAGGGTCAGCAGTTCTTC | . | TRBJ2-1 | . | TRBV4-3
CATSGSGRADTQYF | TGTGCCACCTCGGGGAGCGGGAGGGCAGATACGCAGTATTTT | TRBD2 | TRBJ2-3 | . | TRBV15
CAISDPAGAQGYTF | TGTGCCATCAGTGACCCGGCGGGGGCGCAAGGCTACACCTTC | . | TRBJ1-2 | few | TRBV10-3
CASTSPGTGSHNEQFF | TGTGCCAGTACCTCTCCCGGGACAGGGAGCCACAATGAGCAGTTCTTC | TRBD1 | TRBJ2-1 | few | TRBV19
CASSPEDYGYTF | TGCGCCAGCAGCCCCGAGGACTATGGCTACACCTTC | . | TRBJ1-2 | . | TRBV5-1
CASSLVGSGTGYNEQFF | TGTGCCAGCAGTTTAGTGGGGTCCGGAACAGGCTACAATGAGCAGTTCTTC | . | TRBJ2-1 | . | TRBV27
CASSEAPVLYEQYF | TGTGCCAGCAGTGAAGCACCTGTACTCTACGAGCAGTACTTC | . | TRBJ2-7 | . | TRBV2
CASSEATEGSSYGYTF | TGCGCCAGCAGCGAAGCGACGGAAGGGAGTAGCTATGGCTACACCTTC | . | TRBJ1-2 | once | TRBV5-1
CASSRAGTVYEQYF | TGTGCCAGCAGCAGGGCGGGGACAGTCTACGAGCAGTACTTC | . | TRBJ2-7 | . | TRBV27
CASSWATGPSYEQYF | TGTGCCAGCAGCTGGGCGACAGGCCCATCCTACGAGCAGTACTTC | . | TRBJ2-7 | . | TRBV7-8
CASRPGLAGNEQFF | TGTGCCAGCAGACCGGGACTAGCGGGTAATGAGCAGTTCTTC | TRBD2 | TRBJ2-1 | . | TRBV6-5
CASSFLGLAGPLPYNEQFF | TGTGCCAGCAGCTTTTTGGGACTAGCGGGTCCCTTACCATACAATGAGCAGTTCTTC | TRBD2 | TRBJ2-1 | once | TRBV5-6
CASSELAAPTYEQYF | TGTGCCAGCAGTGAACTAGCGGCGCCCACCTACGAGCAGTACTTC | TRBD2 | TRBJ2-7 | . | TRBV25-1
CASSQDDRDNKETQYF | TGCGCCAGCAGCCAAGATGACAGAGACAACAAAGAGACCCAGTACTTC | . | TRBJ2-5 | . | TRBV4-1
CASSKDSKNIQYF | TGTGCCAGCAGCAAGGACAGTAAAAACATTCAGTACTTC | . | TRBJ2-4 | . | TRBV5-4
CASSYSARSYEQYF | TGTGCCAGCAGTTACTCTGCTAGGTCGTACGAGCAGTACTTC | . | TRBJ2-7 | . | TRBV6-5